This T cell receptor beta chain was sequenced in a study of CXCR3-negative and CXCR3-positive naive CD8 T cells. Study-wide results and limits: Naive cells, whether CXCR3-negative or CXCR3-positive, had similar TRBV-TRBJ usage, while memory cells differed.

Regarding this clonotype: No antigen is known for it.

The study made its TRB cDNA libraries by 5' RACE, adding UMI labels. TCRdb reanalyzed the 5' RACE reads, giving one entry per CDR3 protein sequence and no DNA. The sample shows around 50,000 distinct CDR3 sequences, and around 2.5% sits with its ten largest clones. The sequenced sample consisted of naive CXCR3- CD8+ T cells from blood. The subset here: CD45RO-CCR7+CD27+CD95- naive CD8+ T cells lacking CXCR3 (TNR3-). The receptor comes from a human donor in good health. Some clones in this sample may be carry-over from other donors' samples.

The CDR3 spells CASRPYPGDIYEQYF. The genes are TRBV6-2 or TRBV6-3 and TRBJ2-7; TCRdb proposes TRBD1, but this gene call is untestable without DNA. The CDR3 extends over 15 amino acids. Looked up from germline, CDR1 is MNHEY and CDR2 is SVGEGT.